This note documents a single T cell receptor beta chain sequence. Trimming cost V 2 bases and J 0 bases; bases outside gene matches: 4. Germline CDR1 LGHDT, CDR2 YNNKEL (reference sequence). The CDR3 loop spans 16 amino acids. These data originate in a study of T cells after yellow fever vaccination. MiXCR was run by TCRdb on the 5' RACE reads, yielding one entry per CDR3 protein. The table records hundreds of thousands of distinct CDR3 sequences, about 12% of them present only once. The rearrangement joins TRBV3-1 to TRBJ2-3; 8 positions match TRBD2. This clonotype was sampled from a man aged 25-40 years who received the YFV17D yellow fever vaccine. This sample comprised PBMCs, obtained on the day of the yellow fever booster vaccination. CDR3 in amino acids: CASSQRGRTSTDTQYF. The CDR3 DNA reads TGTGCCAGCAGCCAACGCGGGAGGACTAGCACAGATACGCAGTATTTT.